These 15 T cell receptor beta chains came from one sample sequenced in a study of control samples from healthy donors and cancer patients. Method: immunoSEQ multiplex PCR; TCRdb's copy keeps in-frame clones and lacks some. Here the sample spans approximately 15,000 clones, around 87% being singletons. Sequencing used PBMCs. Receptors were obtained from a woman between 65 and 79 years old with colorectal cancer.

CDR3: CASSSPLLSSYEQYF. CDR3 in DNA: TGTGCCAGCAGCTCCCCTCTCCTGAGCTCCTACGAGCAGTACTTC. The V gene is TRBV11-2, the J gene TRBJ2-7; D is undetermined. The germline CDR1 and CDR2 sequences are SGHAT and FQNNGV. This CDR3 is built from 15 residues. V was shortened by 4 bases and J by 0 bases, with 13 bases between the two germline ends.

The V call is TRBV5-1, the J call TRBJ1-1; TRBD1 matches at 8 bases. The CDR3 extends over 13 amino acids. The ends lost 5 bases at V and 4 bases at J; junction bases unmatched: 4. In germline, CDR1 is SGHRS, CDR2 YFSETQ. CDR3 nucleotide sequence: TGCGCCAGCAGAAATACAGGGGGCACTGAAGCTTTCTTT. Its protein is CASRNTGGTEAFF.

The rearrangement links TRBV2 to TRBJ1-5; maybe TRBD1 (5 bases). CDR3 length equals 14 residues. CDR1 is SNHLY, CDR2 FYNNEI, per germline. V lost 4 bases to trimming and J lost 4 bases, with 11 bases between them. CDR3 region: CASSGWGGNQPQHF. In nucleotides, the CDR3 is TGTGCCAGCAGTGGGTGGGGGGGGAATCAGCCCCAGCATTTT. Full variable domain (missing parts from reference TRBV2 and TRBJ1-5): EPEVTQTPSHQVTQMGQEVILRCVPISNHLYFYWYRQILGQKVEFLVSFYNNEISEKSEIFDDQFSVERPDGSNFTLKIRSTKLEDSAMYFCASSGWGGNQPQHFGDGTRLSIL.

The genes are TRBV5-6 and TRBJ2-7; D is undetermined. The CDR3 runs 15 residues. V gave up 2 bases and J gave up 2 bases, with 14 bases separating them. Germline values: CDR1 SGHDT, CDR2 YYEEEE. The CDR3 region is CASSLASLLTYEQYF. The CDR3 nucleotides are TGTGCCAGCAGCTTAGCCTCCCTTCTCACCTACGAGCAGTACTTC.

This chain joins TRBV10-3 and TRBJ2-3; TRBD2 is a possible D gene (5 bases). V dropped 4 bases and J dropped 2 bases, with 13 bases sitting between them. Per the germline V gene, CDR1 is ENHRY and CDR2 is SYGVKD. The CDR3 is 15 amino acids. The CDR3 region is CAISGGGEHTDTQYF. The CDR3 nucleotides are TGTGCCATCAGTGGGGGTGGGGAGCACACAGATACGCAGTATTTT.

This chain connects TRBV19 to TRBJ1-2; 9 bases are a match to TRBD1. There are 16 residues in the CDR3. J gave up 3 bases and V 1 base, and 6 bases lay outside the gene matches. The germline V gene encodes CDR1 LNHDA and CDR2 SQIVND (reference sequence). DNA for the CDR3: TGTGCCAGTAGTATAGCAGAGGGACAGGGCTACTATGGCTACACCTTC. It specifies CASSIAEGQGYYGYTF.

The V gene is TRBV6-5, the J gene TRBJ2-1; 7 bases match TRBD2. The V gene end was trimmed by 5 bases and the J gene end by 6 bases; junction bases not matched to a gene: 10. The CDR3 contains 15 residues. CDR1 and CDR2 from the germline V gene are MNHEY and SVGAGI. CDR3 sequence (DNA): TGTGCCAGCAGTCCAGGACTAGGGAGGGCCAATGAGCAGTTCTTC. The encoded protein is CASSPGLGRANEQFF.

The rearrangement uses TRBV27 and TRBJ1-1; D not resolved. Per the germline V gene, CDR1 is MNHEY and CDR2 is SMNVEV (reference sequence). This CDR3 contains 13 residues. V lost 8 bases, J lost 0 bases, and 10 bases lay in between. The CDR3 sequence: CASAKGLNTEAFF. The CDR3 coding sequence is TGTGCCAGCGCTAAAGGTCTGAACACTGAAGCTTTCTTT.

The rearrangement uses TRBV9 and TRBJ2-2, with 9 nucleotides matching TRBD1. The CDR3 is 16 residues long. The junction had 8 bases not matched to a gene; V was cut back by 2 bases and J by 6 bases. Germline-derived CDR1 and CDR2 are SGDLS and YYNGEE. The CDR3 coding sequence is TGTGCCAGCAGCGTTCCCAGACAGGGGGGTTCCGGGGAGCTGTTTTTT. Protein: CASSVPRQGGSGELFF.

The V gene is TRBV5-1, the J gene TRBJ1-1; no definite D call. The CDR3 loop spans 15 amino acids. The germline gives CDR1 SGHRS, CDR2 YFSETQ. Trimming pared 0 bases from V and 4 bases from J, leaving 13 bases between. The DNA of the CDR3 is TGCGCCAGCAGCTTGGGATCAATCGGAGGCACTGAAGCTTTCTTT. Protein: CASSLGSIGGTEAFF.

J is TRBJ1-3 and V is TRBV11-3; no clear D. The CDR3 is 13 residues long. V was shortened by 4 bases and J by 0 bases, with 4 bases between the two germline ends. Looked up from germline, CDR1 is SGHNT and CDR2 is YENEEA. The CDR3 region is CASSSDSGNTIYF. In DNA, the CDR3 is TGTGCCAGCAGCTCAGACTCTGGAAACACCATATATTTT.

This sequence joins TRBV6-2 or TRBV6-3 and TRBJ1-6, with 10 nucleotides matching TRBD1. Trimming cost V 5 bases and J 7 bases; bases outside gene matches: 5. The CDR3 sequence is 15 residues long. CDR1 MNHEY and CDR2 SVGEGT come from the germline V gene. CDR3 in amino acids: CASSVTGGRNSPLHF. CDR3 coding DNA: TGTGCCAGCAGTGTGACAGGGGGCCGAAATTCACCCCTCCACTTT.

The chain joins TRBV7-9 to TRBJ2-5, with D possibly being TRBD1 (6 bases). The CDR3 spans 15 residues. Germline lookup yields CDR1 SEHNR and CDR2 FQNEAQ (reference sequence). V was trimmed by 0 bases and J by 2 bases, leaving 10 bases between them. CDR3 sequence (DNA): TGTGCCAGCAGCTTAGCGCTAGGACAGCAAGAGACCCAGTACTTC. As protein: CASSLALGQQETQYF.

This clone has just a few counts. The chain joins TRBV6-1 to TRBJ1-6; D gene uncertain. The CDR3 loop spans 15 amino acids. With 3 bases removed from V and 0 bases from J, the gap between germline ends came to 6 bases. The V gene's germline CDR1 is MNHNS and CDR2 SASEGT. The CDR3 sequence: CASSDESSYNSPLHF. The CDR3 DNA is TGTGCCAGCAGTGACGAGAGCTCCTATAATTCACCCCTCCACTTT.

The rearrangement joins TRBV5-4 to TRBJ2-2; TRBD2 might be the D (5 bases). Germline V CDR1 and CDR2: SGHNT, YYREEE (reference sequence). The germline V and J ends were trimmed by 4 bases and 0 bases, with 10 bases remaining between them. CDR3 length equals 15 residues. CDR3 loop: CASSPSGANTGELFF. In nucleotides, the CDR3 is TGTGCCAGCAGCCCGAGCGGAGCGAACACCGGGGAGCTGTTTTTT.